This T cell receptor (beta chain) emerged from a study of blood T cell repertoires in COVID-19. Study-level background: Researchers got acute and convalescent COVID-19 samples from the United States, Italy and Spain.

Per the original methods: Counts of nucleated cells, estimated from reference gene primer amplification, were obtained. Only in-frame clones appear in the TCRdb table, and some are missing; sequencing was by immunoSEQ multiplex PCR. From that table come the V and J calls and clone size; the DNA was used to work out D and trimming. The table records 300,000 to 350,000 clones, around nine tenths of them present only once. V was cut by 6 bases and J by 2 bases, with 14 bases left in between. CDR3 size: 14 residues. Germline CDR1 and CDR2: MNHEY and SVGAGI. The sample was PBMCs or T cells enriched from blood (not recorded which). The sequence derives from a man aged 25 to 40 who had recovered from COVID-19. This rearrangement joins TRBV6-5 to TRBJ2-7; possible D gene TRBD2, 5 bases. In nucleotides, the CDR3 is TGTGCCAGCAGCGCCGGAGGAGCAACCTACGAGCAGTACTTC. Protein product: CASSAGGATYEQYF.